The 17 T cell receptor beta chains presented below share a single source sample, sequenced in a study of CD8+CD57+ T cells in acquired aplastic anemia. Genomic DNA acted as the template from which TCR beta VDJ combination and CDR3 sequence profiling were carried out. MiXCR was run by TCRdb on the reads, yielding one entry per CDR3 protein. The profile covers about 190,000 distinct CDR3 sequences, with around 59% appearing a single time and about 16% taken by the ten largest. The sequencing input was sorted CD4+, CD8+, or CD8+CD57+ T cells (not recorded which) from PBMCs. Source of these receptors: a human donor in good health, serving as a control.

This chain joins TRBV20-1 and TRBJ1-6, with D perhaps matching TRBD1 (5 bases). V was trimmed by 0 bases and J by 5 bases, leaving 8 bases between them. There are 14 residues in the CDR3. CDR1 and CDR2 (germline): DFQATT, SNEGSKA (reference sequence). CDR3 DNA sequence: TGCAGTGCTAGAGACGGGGGTCATAATTCACCCCTCCACTTT. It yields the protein CSARDGGHNSPLHF.

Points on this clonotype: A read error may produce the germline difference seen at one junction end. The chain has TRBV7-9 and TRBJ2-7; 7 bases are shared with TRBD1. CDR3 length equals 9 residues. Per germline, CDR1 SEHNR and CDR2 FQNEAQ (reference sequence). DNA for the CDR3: TGTGCCAGCAGCACCCGACAGGGCTTC. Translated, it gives CASSTRQGF.

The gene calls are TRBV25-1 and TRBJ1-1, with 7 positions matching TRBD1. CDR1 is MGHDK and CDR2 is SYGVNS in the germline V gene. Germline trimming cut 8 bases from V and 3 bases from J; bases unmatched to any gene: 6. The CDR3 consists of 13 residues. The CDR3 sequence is CASRGGYYTEAFF. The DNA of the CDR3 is TGTGCCAGCCGAGGGGGCTACTACACTGAAGCTTTCTTT.

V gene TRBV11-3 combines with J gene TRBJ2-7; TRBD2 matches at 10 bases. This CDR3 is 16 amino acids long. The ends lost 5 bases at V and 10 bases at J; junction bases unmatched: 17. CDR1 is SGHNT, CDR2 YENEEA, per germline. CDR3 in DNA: TGTGCCAGCAGCAAAACCGAGCGGGAGGGTTGGAGGCTACAGTACTTC. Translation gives CASSKTEREGWRLQYF.

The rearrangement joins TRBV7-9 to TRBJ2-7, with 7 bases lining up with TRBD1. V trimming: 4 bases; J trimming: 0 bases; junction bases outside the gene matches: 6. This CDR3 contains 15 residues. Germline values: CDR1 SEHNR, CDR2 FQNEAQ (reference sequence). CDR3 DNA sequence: TGTGCCAGCAGCTCCGGACAGGCTTACTCCTACGAGCAGTACTTC. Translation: CASSSGQAYSYEQYF.

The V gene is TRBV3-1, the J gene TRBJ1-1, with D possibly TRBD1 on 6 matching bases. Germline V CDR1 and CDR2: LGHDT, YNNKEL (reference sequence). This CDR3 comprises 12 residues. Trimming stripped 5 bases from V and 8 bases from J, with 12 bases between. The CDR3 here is CASSNSDREAFF. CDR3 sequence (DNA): TGTGCCAGCAGCAACTCGGACAGAGAAGCTTTCTTT.

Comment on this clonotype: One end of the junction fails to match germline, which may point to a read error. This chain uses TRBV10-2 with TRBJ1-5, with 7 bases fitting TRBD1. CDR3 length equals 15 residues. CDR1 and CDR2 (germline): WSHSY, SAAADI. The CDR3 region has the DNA TGTGCCAGCAGTTTCCTCAGGGGGTCCGCTCAGCTCCAGCATTTT. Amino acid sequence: CASSFLRGSAQLQHF.

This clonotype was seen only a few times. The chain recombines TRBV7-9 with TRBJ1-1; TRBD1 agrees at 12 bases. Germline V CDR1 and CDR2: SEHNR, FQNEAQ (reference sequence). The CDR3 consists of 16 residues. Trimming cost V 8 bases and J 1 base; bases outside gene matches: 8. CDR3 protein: CASVPGTGGWNTEAFF. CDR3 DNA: TGTGCCAGCGTTCCCGGGACAGGGGGCTGGAACACTGAAGCTTTCTTT.

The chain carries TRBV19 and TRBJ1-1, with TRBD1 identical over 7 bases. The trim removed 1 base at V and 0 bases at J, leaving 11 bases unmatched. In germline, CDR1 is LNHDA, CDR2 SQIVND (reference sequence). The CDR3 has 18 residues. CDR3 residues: CASSIGGTASPMNTEAFF. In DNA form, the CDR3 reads TGTGCCAGTAGTATAGGTGGGACAGCCAGCCCTATGAACACTGAAGCTTTCTTT.

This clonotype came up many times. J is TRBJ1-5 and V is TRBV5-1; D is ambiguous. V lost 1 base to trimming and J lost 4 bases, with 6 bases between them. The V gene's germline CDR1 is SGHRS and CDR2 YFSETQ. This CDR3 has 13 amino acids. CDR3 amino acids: CASSLSENQPQHF. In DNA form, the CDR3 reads TGCGCCAGCAGCTTGTCCGAAAATCAGCCCCAGCATTTT.

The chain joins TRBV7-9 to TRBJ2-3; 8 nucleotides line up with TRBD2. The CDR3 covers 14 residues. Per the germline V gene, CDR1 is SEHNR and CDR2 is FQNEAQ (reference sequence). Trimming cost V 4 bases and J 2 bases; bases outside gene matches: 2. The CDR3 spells CASSSAGVTDTQYF. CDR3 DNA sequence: TGTGCCAGCAGCTCAGCGGGAGTCACAGATACGCAGTATTTT.

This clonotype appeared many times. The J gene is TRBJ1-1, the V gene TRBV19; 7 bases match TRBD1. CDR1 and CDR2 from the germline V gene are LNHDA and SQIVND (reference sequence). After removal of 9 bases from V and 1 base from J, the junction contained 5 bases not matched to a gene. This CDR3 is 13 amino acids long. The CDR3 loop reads CASSYRGNTEAFF. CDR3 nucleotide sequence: TGTGCCAGCAGTTACAGGGGGAACACTGAAGCTTTCTTT.

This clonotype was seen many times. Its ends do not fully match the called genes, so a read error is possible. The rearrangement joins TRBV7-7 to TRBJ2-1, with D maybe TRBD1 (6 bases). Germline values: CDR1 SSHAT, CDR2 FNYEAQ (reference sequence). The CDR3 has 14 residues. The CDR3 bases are TGTGCTAGCAGCTTAGGGGGTAGACCGGATGAGCAGTTCTTC. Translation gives CASSLGGRPDEQFF. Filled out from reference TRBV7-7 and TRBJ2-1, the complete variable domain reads GAGVSQSPRYKVTKRGQDVTLRCDPISSHATLYWYQQALGQGPEFLTYFNYEAQPDKSGLPSDRFSAERPEGSISTLTIQRTEQRDSAMYRCASSLGGRPDEQFFGPGTRLTVL.

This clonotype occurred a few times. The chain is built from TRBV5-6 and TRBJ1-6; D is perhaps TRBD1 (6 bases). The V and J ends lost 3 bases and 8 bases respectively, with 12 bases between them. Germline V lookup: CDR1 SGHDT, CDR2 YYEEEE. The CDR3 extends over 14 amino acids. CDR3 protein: CASSSDSAYSPLHF. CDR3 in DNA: TGTGCCAGCAGCTCGGACAGCGCGTATTCACCCCTCCACTTT.

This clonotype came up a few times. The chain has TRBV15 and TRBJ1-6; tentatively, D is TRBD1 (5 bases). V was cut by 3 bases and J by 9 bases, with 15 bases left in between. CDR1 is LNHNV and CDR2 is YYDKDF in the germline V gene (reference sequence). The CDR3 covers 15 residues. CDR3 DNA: TGTGCCACCAGCAGGGTCAGGGATCGGACTTCACCCCTCCACTTT. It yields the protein CATSRVRDRTSPLHF.

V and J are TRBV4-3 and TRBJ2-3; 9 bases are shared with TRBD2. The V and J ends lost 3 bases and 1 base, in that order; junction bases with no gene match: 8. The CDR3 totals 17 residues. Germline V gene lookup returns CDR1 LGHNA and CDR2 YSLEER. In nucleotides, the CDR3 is TGCGCCAGCAGCCACCACCCCCCTAGCGGGGGCACAGATACGCAGTATTTT. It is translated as CASSHHPPSGGTDTQYF.

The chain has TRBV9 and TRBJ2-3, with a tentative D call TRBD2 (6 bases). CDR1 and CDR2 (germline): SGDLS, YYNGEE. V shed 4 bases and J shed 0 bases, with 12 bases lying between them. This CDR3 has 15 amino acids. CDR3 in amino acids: CASSLRTTSTDTQYF. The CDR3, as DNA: TGTGCCAGCAGCCTTAGGACTACAAGCACAGATACGCAGTATTTT.